The 12 T cell receptor beta chains below all came from one sample that was sequenced in a study of control samples from healthy donors and cancer patients. TCRdb keeps only in-frame clones here, not all; method: immunoSEQ multiplex PCR. The profile covers roughly 100,000 clones, with 85% to 90% appearing a single time and about a fifth taken by the ten largest. The specimen was PBMCs. These receptors were taken from a man in his sixties with lung cancer.

This chain joins TRBV27 and TRBJ2-3, with D maybe TRBD2 (7 bases). The CDR3 is made up of 15 amino acids. Trimming pared 2 bases from V and 0 bases from J, leaving 9 bases between. Germline loops: CDR1 MNHEY, CDR2 SMNVEV (reference sequence). The CDR3 sequence: CASSLRGASTDTQYF. Here the CDR3 DNA reads TGTGCCAGCAGTTTACGGGGGGCTAGCACAGATACGCAGTATTTT.

The gene calls are TRBV6-6 and TRBJ2-3; a weak D match, TRBD2 (7 bases). Germline V lookup: CDR1 MNHNY, CDR2 SVGAGI (reference sequence). The CDR3 is 14 amino acids. The V end lost 7 bases, the J end lost 0 bases, and 11 bases lay between the germline ends. CDR3 nucleotide sequence: TGTGCCAGCAAAGGGGGGGCCAGCACAGATACGCAGTATTTT. Its protein is CASKGGASTDTQYF.

The chain combines TRBV2 with TRBJ2-7, with D tentatively TRBD1 (5 bases). Trimming stripped 4 bases from V and 3 bases from J, with 7 bases between. This CDR3 contains 12 residues. Germline CDR1 and CDR2: SNHLY and FYNNEI. Here the CDR3 reads CASSAGFYEQYV. The CDR3 DNA is TGTGCCAGCAGTGCAGGGTTCTACGAGCAGTACGTC.

The J gene is TRBJ1-1, the V gene TRBV25-1; D perhaps matches TRBD1 (6 bases). Germline CDR1 MGHDK, CDR2 SYGVNS. V was cut by 4 bases and J by 1 base, with 7 bases left in between. The CDR3 totals 13 residues. The CDR3 spells CASSGQENTEAFF. In DNA form, the CDR3 reads TGTGCCAGCAGTGGACAGGAGAACACTGAAGCTTTCTTT.

This clone was observed a single time. The chain recombines TRBV27 with TRBJ1-2; TRBD1 aligns across 7 bases. There are 16 residues in the CDR3. CDR1 MNHEY and CDR2 SMNVEV come from the germline V gene (reference sequence). V shed 6 bases, J shed 0 bases, and the junction held 10 bases outside the gene matches. For the CDR3, the DNA is TGTGCCAGCAGGTGGGCGTGGGACAGAACTAACTATGGCTACACCTTC. It is translated as CASRWAWDRTNYGYTF.

The chain carries TRBV27 and TRBJ1-2, with 7 bases aligning to TRBD1. V lost 3 bases to trimming and J lost 1 base; unmatched junction nucleotides: 23. Per the germline V gene, CDR1 is MNHEY and CDR2 is SMNVEV (reference sequence). The CDR3 length is 21 residues. The CDR3 coding sequence is TGTGCCAGCAGTTTCCGAATGGTAGGGACAGTTGGCTTAAGATTTAACTATGGCTACACCTTC. This codes for CASSFRMVGTVGLRFNYGYTF.

The gene calls are TRBV5-1 and TRBJ1-1; TRBD1 is a possible D gene (5 bases). Germline lookup yields CDR1 SGHRS and CDR2 YFSETQ. The ends were cut back, 4 bases at V and 1 base at J, with 11 bases in the middle. The length of the CDR3 is 14 residues. The CDR3 sequence is CASSPDNQNTEAFF. CDR3 sequence (DNA): TGCGCCAGCAGCCCGGACAATCAGAACACTGAAGCTTTCTTT.

The chain joins TRBV7-2 to TRBJ1-5; no clear D gene. The CDR3 extends over 12 amino acids. CDR1 and CDR2 from the germline V gene are SGHTA and FQGNSA. Trimming shortened V by 2 bases and J by 7 bases, and 6 bases separated the two germline ends. CDR3 sequence: CASSLYSQPQHF. DNA of the CDR3: TGTGCCAGCAGCTTATACAGCCAGCCCCAGCATTTT.

CDR3: CASSVGAGGTNEKLFF. The DNA of the CDR3 is TGTGCCAGCAGCGTAGGGGCAGGGGGAACTAATGAAAAACTGTTTTTT. The J gene is TRBJ1-4, the V gene TRBV9; 7 bases match TRBD1. Per germline, CDR1 SGDLS and CDR2 YYNGEE. V lost 0 bases and J lost 1; bases outside the gene matches: 3. The CDR3 loop spans 16 amino acids.

The chain joins TRBV19 to TRBJ1-2; 9 bases align to TRBD1. The germline V gene has CDR1 LNHDA and CDR2 SQIVND (reference sequence). The CDR3 is 14 amino acids. The J segment lost 4 bases and the V segment lost 5 bases, leaving 5 bases of the junction unmatched. The CDR3 DNA sequence: TGTGCCAGTAGTCGACAGGGGGAGGGCTATGGCTACACCTTC. This gives the protein CASSRQGEGYGYTF.

The chain carries TRBV18 and TRBJ2-5, with TRBD1 identical over 9 bases. The germline V gene has CDR1 KGHSH and CDR2 LQKENI. V lost 3 bases and J lost 5; bases outside the gene matches: 16. The CDR3 covers 18 residues. This chain's CDR3 is CASSPASGTGRGRETQYF. CDR3 nucleotide sequence: TGTGCCAGCTCACCTGCATCCGGGACAGGGCGGGGAAGGGAGACCCAGTACTTC.

The chain has TRBV19 and TRBJ1-5, with D hard to call. This CDR3 has 14 residues. V was pared by 4 bases and J by 0 bases, with 7 bases between. Per the germline V gene, CDR1 is LNHDA and CDR2 is SQIVND (reference sequence). The CDR3 nucleotides read TGTGCCAGTAGTAGGGATTTTAGCAATCAGCCCCAGCATTTT. It is translated as CASSRDFSNQPQHF.